One sample yielded the 3 T cell receptor beta chains listed below, sequenced in a study of blood T cell repertoires in COVID-19. Profiled with immunoSEQ multiplex PCR; TCRdb holds only in-frame clones, not every one. The sample has a few hundred thousand clones; around 87% are singletons. Input material: PBMCs or T cells enriched from blood (not recorded which). The receptors derive from a man aged 40-55 years in a cohort exposed to, infected with or recovered from COVID-19 (not recorded which).

This chain joins TRBV11-3 and TRBJ2-5, with 12 bases aligning to TRBD2. V lost 4 bases to trimming and J lost 4 bases; unmatched junction nucleotides: 4. The CDR3 has 15 residues. The V gene's germline CDR1 is SGHNT and CDR2 YENEEA. The CDR3 DNA follows: TGTGCCAGCAGCTCCCAGGGACTAGCGGGAGAGACCCAGTACTTC. Translated, it gives CASSSQGLAGETQYF.

The rearrangement joins TRBV9 to TRBJ1-2, with a tentative D call TRBD1 (6 bases). Per the germline V gene, CDR1 is SGDLS and CDR2 is YYNGEE. This CDR3 region has 13 residues. V lost 4 bases to trimming and J lost 4 bases, with 11 bases between them. Written as DNA, the CDR3 is TGTGCCAGCAGCAAACAGGGCAGCTATGGCTACACCTTC. Protein sequence: CASSKQGSYGYTF.

About this clone itself: Other DNA sequences in the same sample also yield this CDR3. The chain links TRBV18 to TRBJ2-5, with 11 bases aligning to TRBD1. After removal of 3 bases from V and 5 bases from J, the junction contained 2 bases not matched to a gene. The CDR3 extends over 14 amino acids. Germline CDR1 is KGHSH and CDR2 is LQKENI. The CDR3 nucleotides are TGTGCCAGCTCACCGGGACAGGGGGGTGAGACCCAGTACTTC. Residues: CASSPGQGGETQYF.